This T cell receptor (beta chain) was found in a study of shared clonotypes between healthy human individuals. Clones were sequenced by immunoSEQ multiplex PCR, and TCRdb holds only the in-frame ones, with some missing. In the table there are a few million clones, over 90% of which are singletons. Germline CDR1 is SGHRS and CDR2 is YFSETQ. The V gene lost 1 base and the J gene lost 1 base, with 5 bases spanning the gap. CDR3 length equals 13 residues. The sample holds one count of this clone. In the same sample, other DNA sequences code for this CDR3. The chain is built from TRBV5-1 and TRBJ1-1; D uncertain. The source material was naive CD4+ T cells from PBMCs. Subset described: CD45RA+ positively selected. The receptor comes from a man between 18 and 35 years old in good health. Some clones in this sample may be carry-over from other donors' samples. CDR3 in amino acids: CASSLYSNTEAFF. The CDR3 coding sequence is TGCGCCAGCAGCTTGTATTCGAACACTGAAGCTTTCTTT. Supplemented by reference TRBV5-1 and TRBJ1-1, the full variable domain reads KAGVTQTPRYLIKTRGQQVTLSCSPISGHRSVSWYQQTPGQGLQFLFEYFSETQRNKGNFPGRFSGRQFSNSRSEMNVSTLELGDSALYLCASSLYSNTEAFFGQGTRLTVV.